The rows below give T cell receptor beta chains drawn from one sample of a study of blood T cell repertoires in COVID-19. The method was immunoSEQ multiplex PCR; TCRdb's version includes in-frame clones alone and lacks a portion of them. Of 260,000 or so clones listed, around 82% were seen once; the top ten hold 3.5% to 4%. The sequenced sample was PBMCs or T cells enriched from blood (not recorded which). The source of these receptors is a woman aged 35 to 49 who had been exposed to COVID-19. CDR3s leave out the opening cysteine and the closing phenylalanine or tryptophan.

>TRBJ1-1|TRBV29-1
SVEQAMNTEAF
>TRBJ1-2|TRBV6-5
ASSYSRGSHNYGYT
>TRBJ2-7|TRBV11-2
ASSTRLAGEEQY
>TRBJ1-5|TRBV2
ASSEVGIGNQPQH
>TRBJ1-4|TRBV25-1
ASSEGTAPNEKLF
>TRBJ2-4|TRBV5-6
ASSFYSKNIQY
>TRBJ1-2|TRBV11-2
ASSQGVDWGYT
>TRBJ2-1|TRBV2
ASEFGGGGNEQF
>TRBJ1-2|TRBV19
ASSLRDRALGYT
>TRBJ1-2|TRBV4-3
ASSQRQGDNYGYT
>TRBJ2-1|TRBV3-1/TRBV3-2
ASSQITSGGAEQF
>TRBJ1-1|TRBV7-2
ASSPDRVGAF
>TRBJ1-1|TRBV19
ASSIDRVDTEAF
>TRBJ1-6|TRBV18
ASRQGGGNSPLH
>TRBJ1-1|TRBV19
ASSPRTGVNTEAF
>TRBJ1-1|TRBV7-9
ASSLEGDNTEAF
>TRBJ2-3|TRBV6-5
ASAGGWLITDTQY
>TRBJ1-6|TRBV18
ASSPGQGLNSPLH
>TRBJ1-4|TRBV7-8
ASSLDRNEKLF
>TRBJ2-1|TRBV19
ASSRSGGAYNEQF
>TRBJ2-7|TRBV7-2
ASSSLAAGEEQY
>TRBJ1-4|TRBV28
ASSLNGEKLF
>TRBJ2-7|TRBV7-2
ASSSRGGSYEQY
>TRBJ2-5|TRBV4-1
ASSQRSETQY
>TRBJ1-4|TRBV5-1
ASSPGTVATNEKLF
>TRBJ1-1|TRBV15
ATSPTSGQGLPVRAF
>TRBJ1-1|TRBV28
ASSLAPYGTEAF
>TRBJ1-1|TRBV29-1
SVEVRTGSTEAF
>TRBJ2-2|TRBV11-1
ASSWGQGGTGELF
>TRBJ1-1|TRBV28
ASSLTGTNTEAF
>TRBJ1-2|TRBV7-3
ASSSPSGGYT
>TRBJ1-4|TRBV19
ASSPRTGTPEKLF
>TRBJ1-1|TRBV11-3
ASSLSQNTEAF
>TRBJ2-3|TRBV2
ASTAYAGGQDTQY
>TRBJ1-3|TRBV11-2
ASSPWDRGPDTIY
>TRBJ1-1|TRBV9
ASAQGAGAEAF
>TRBJ1-5|TRBV5-5
ASSTGQSNQPQH
>TRBJ2-3|TRBV4-3
ASSLQGTTKRDTQY
>TRBJ2-1|TRBV3-1/TRBV3-2
ASSLSGTSTRHNNEQF
>TRBJ2-3|TRBV12-3/TRBV12-4
ASSYQATDTQY
>TRBJ1-2|TRBV7-6
ASSPDRNYGYT
>TRBJ1-1|TRBV4-1
ASSQDRPGLTEAF
>TRBJ1-2|TRBV19
ASSNPLGRGDNYGYT
>TRBJ1-1|TRBV5-1
ASSLAPGMNTEAF